These 31 T cell receptor beta chains were all obtained from the same sample, sequenced in a study of blood T cell repertoires in COVID-19. Some clones are missing from TCRdb's copy, which holds only in-frame ones; the method was immunoSEQ multiplex PCR. The sample holds a few hundred thousand clones, 89% seen once. The sequenced material came from peripheral blood. These receptors all stem from a woman aged 55 to 70 with acute or convalescent COVID-19.

The chain carries TRBV25-1 and TRBJ2-1; maybe TRBD2 (6 bases). Germline V gives CDR1 MGHDK, CDR2 SYGVNS. Between the trimmed V and J ends, which lost 7 bases and 8 bases, there was a span of 18 bases. This CDR3 is 14 amino acids long. DNA for the CDR3: TGTGCCAGCACTCAAGACCGGGGGAACGATGAGCAGTTCTTC. Its translation: CASTQDRGNDEQFF.

The rearrangement joins TRBV5-1 to TRBJ1-2; 7 nucleotides align to TRBD1. V lost 4 bases to trimming and J lost 4 bases; unmatched junction nucleotides: 7. Germline V gene lookup returns CDR1 SGHRS and CDR2 YFSETQ. The length of the CDR3 is 14 residues. CDR3 nucleotide sequence: TGCGCCAGCAGCCCCGGACAGGCCGCCTATGGCTACACCTTC. Amino acids: CASSPGQAAYGYTF.

This chain uses TRBV4-2 with TRBJ1-5, with D possibly TRBD1 on 6 matching bases. Germline V gives CDR1 LGHNA, CDR2 YNFKEQ. CDR3 length equals 18 residues. V lost 0 bases and J 4 bases, leaving 19 bases between the germline ends. CDR3 in amino acids: CASSQDPTLQGWNQPQHF. CDR3 nucleotide sequence: TGTGCCAGCAGCCAAGATCCGACCTTACAGGGCTGGAATCAGCCCCAGCATTTT.

This rearrangement joins TRBV28 to TRBJ1-5; 7 positions agree with TRBD1. Germline CDR1 reads MDHEN; CDR2 reads SYDVKM. The V gene end was trimmed by 5 bases and the J gene end by 2 bases; junction bases not matched to a gene: 9. The CDR3 extends over 16 amino acids. The CDR3 reads CASSTFSGTGNQPQHF. CDR3 DNA: TGTGCCAGCAGTACCTTTTCCGGGACAGGCAATCAGCCCCAGCATTTT. Full variable domain (missing parts from reference TRBV28 and TRBJ1-5): DVKVTQSSRYLVKRTGEKVFLECVQDMDHENMFWYRQDPGLGLRLIYFSYDVKMKEKGDIPEGYSVSREKKERFSLILESASTNQTSMYLCASSTFSGTGNQPQHFGDGTRLSIL.

This clone appeared once. The chain recombines TRBV5-1 with TRBJ2-7; 7 nucleotides agree with TRBD2. The CDR3 is 14 amino acids. Germline V gives CDR1 SGHRS, CDR2 YFSETQ. The V and J ends lost 6 bases and 2 bases, in that order; junction bases with no gene match: 8. CDR3 nucleotides: TGCGCCAGCACCCGGGAGGATTCTACCTACGAGCAGTACTTC. It is translated as CASTREDSTYEQYF.

This clone was detected once. This sequence joins TRBV12-3 or TRBV12-4 and TRBJ2-6; D unresolved. With 7 bases removed from V and 2 bases from J, the gap between germline ends came to 3 bases. This CDR3 is built from 12 residues. CDR3 in amino acids: CASITGANVLTF. The DNA for the CDR3 is TGTGCCAGCATTACTGGGGCCAACGTCCTGACTTTC.

As DNA, the CDR3 is TGTGCCAGCAGGACAGTATCCTTATCGAGGAGCACCATATATTTT. Translated: CASRTVSLSRSTIYF. This chain links TRBV28 with TRBJ1-3; D might be TRBD1 (5 bases). Trimming removed 6 bases at V and 9 bases at J, with 21 bases between. Per germline, CDR1 MDHEN and CDR2 SYDVKM. The CDR3 length is 15 residues.

V gene TRBV6-5 combines with J gene TRBJ1-5; D possibly corresponds to TRBD1 (5 bases). This CDR3 is built from 11 residues. CDR1 and CDR2 from the germline V gene are MNHEY and SVGAGI. Between the trimmed V and J ends, which lost 8 bases and 10 bases, there was a span of 12 bases. The CDR3 DNA is TGTGCCAGCGGAATGGGGGGTCCCCAGCATTTT. As protein: CASGMGGPQHF.

This clone came up once. This chain uses TRBV7-2 with TRBJ2-7; 11 positions agree with TRBD2. The CDR3 runs to 17 residues. The germline V gene encodes CDR1 SGHTA and CDR2 FQGNSA. After removal of 5 bases from V and 0 bases from J, the junction contained 9 bases not matched to a gene. As DNA, the CDR3 is TGTGCCAGCAGCCCAAGAACTAGCGGGGGAAGCTCCTACGAGCAGTACTTC. It codes for CASSPRTSGGSSYEQYF.

The chain carries TRBV16 and TRBJ1-1, with unresolved D. This CDR3 comprises 13 residues. V shed 2 bases and J shed 1 base, with 5 bases lying between them. CDR1 and CDR2 from the germline V gene are KGHSY and FQNENV. The CDR3 coding sequence is TGTGCCAGCAGCCAAGCGAGGAACACTGAAGCTTTCTTT. Its protein product is CASSQARNTEAFF. The full variable domain, with the rest looked up from reference TRBV16 and TRBJ1-1, is GEEVAQTPKHLVRGEGQKAKLYCAPIKGHSYVFWYQQVLKNEFKFLISFQNENVFDETGMPKERFSAKCLPNSPCSLEIQATKLEDSAVYFCASSQARNTEAFFGQGTRLTVV.

The rearrangement joins TRBV7-3 to TRBJ2-7; no reliable D call. Germline V gene lookup returns CDR1 SGHTA and CDR2 FQGTGA. This CDR3 is built from 12 residues. Trimming took 5 bases from V and 2 from J, leaving 7 bases between them. Here the CDR3 DNA reads TGTGCCAGCAGCCCGCGGACCTACGAGCAGTACTTC. This encodes CASSPRTYEQYF.

V and J are TRBV28 and TRBJ2-4; possibly TRBD1 for D (5 bases). V shed 3 bases and J shed 12 bases, with 12 bases lying between them. Germline CDR1 and CDR2: MDHEN and SYDVKM. The CDR3 runs to 12 residues. CDR3 amino acids: CASSLAQGGQYF. The CDR3, as DNA: TGTGCCAGCAGTTTGGCTCAGGGCGGTCAGTACTTC.

The chain carries TRBV19 and TRBJ1-1; 8 nucleotides match TRBD1. V was pared by 4 bases and J by 1 base, with 5 bases of the junction left unmatched. The germline V gene has CDR1 LNHDA and CDR2 SQIVND (reference sequence). The CDR3 sequence is 15 residues long. The CDR3 nucleotides read TGTGCCAGTAGTAGGTCAGGGGGCTCGAACACTGAAGCTTTCTTT. Its protein is CASSRSGGSNTEAFF.

The chain links TRBV7-9 to TRBJ2-1; 11 nucleotides line up with TRBD2. The trim removed 4 bases at V and 8 bases at J, leaving 16 bases unmatched. Germline CDR1 is SEHNR and CDR2 is FQNEAQ (reference sequence). CDR3 length: 18 residues. CDR3 sequence reads: CASSSQATPGLAAYEQFF. DNA for the CDR3: TGTGCCAGCAGCTCCCAAGCCACGCCGGGACTAGCGGCATATGAGCAGTTCTTC. Full variable domain (missing parts from reference TRBV7-9 and TRBJ2-1): DTGVSQNPRHKITKRGQNVTFRCDPISEHNRLYWYRQTLGQGPEFLTYFQNEAQLEKSRLLSDRFSAERPKGSFSTLEIQRTEQGDSAMYLCASSSQATPGLAAYEQFFGPGTRLTVL.

The chain is built from TRBV2 and TRBJ1-4; TRBD1 might be the D (6 bases). The CDR3 is 13 residues long. CDR1 is SNHLY, CDR2 FYNNEI, per germline. V shed 9 bases and J shed 1 base, with 9 bases lying between them. The CDR3 sequence: CASHRETNEKLFF. The CDR3 nucleotides are TGTGCCAGTCACAGGGAAACTAATGAAAAACTGTTTTTT.

The chain combines TRBV30 with TRBJ2-1; 10 bases agree with TRBD2. This CDR3 is 19 amino acids long. Trimming cost V 1 base and J 0 bases; bases outside gene matches: 12. Germline V gene sequence: CDR1 GTSNPN, CDR2 SVGIG (reference sequence). The DNA of the CDR3 is TGTGCCTGGAGTGCCGCGGAGACTAGCGGGTTAAGCTCCTACAATGAGCAGTTCTTC. It yields the protein CAWSAAETSGLSSYNEQFF.

This clone has only a few counts. V is TRBV27 and J is TRBJ2-7, with TRBD1 identical over 8 bases. The V gene's germline CDR1 is MNHEY and CDR2 SMNVEV (reference sequence). This CDR3 spans 12 amino acids. Losses at the gene ends were 10 bases for V and 2 bases for J; bases not matched to a gene: 4. The CDR3 loop reads CATQDRAYEQYF. The CDR3 DNA is TGTGCCACCCAGGACAGGGCCTACGAGCAGTACTTC.

This chain connects TRBV5-6 to TRBJ1-3; a possible D gene is TRBD1 (5 bases). Germline CDR1 reads SGHDT; CDR2 reads YYEEEE. The CDR3 has 16 amino acids. Trimming shortened V by 0 bases and J by 0 bases, and 10 bases separated the two germline ends. The CDR3 spells CASSLGQLFSGNTIYF. In DNA form, the CDR3 reads TGTGCCAGCAGCTTGGGACAGCTCTTCTCTGGAAACACCATATATTTT.

The chain has TRBV6-5 and TRBJ2-7, with a tentative D call TRBD2 (6 bases). V was cut by 2 bases and J by 7 bases, with 18 bases left in between. The germline gives CDR1 MNHEY, CDR2 SVGAGI. This CDR3 is 15 amino acids long. This CDR3 reads CASSYATRGAGEQYF. CDR3 sequence (DNA): TGTGCCAGCAGTTACGCGACAAGGGGTGCGGGGGAGCAGTACTTC.

Details on this clone: Other DNA sequences of this sample code for an identical CDR3. The chain employs TRBV6-5 and TRBJ1-2; TRBD1 matches at 9 bases. This CDR3 is built from 13 residues. With V trimmed by 6 bases and J by 4 bases, 3 bases remained unmatched. CDR1 is MNHEY and CDR2 is SVGAGI in the germline V gene. The CDR3 DNA is TGTGCCAGCAGCTTACAGGGGGCCTATGGCTACACCTTC. It is translated as CASSLQGAYGYTF.

V is TRBV6-5 and J is TRBJ2-1; no definite D call. CDR1 MNHEY and CDR2 SVGAGI come from the germline V gene. This CDR3 contains 16 residues. The V end was cut by 0 bases, the J end by 2 bases, with 11 bases between. CDR3 coding DNA: TGTGCCAGCAGTTACTCGAATCTGCGCCCCTACAATGAGCAGTTCTTC. It encodes CASSYSNLRPYNEQFF.

The chain has TRBV5-6 and TRBJ1-1, with a possible D match to TRBD1 (6 bases). With 4 bases removed from V and 2 bases from J, the gap between germline ends came to 12 bases. Germline V gene sequence: CDR1 SGHDT, CDR2 YYEEEE. The CDR3 contains 14 residues. The CDR3 reads CASSPRGINTEAFF. The CDR3 coding sequence is TGTGCCAGCAGCCCGAGGGGGATTAACACTGAAGCTTTCTTT. Combining the CDR3 with reference TRBV5-6 and TRBJ1-1 gives the whole variable domain DAGVTQSPTHLIKTRGQQVTLRCSPKSGHDTVSWYQQALGQGPQFIFQYYEEEERQRGNFPDRFSGHQFPNYSSELNVNALLLGDSALYLCASSPRGINTEAFFGQGTRLTVV.

This clone has a single count. This chain links TRBV5-1 with TRBJ1-2; 9 bases are shared with TRBD1. The germline V gene encodes CDR1 SGHRS and CDR2 YFSETQ. The CDR3 is 14 amino acids. Trimming at V came to 5 bases and at J to 8 bases, leaving 10 bases not matched to a gene. The CDR3 coding sequence is TGCGCCAGCAGACCTGGACAGGGGATGGGCGGCTACACCTTC. It encodes CASRPGQGMGGYTF.

The V call is TRBV7-8, the J call TRBJ1-2; 10 bases align to TRBD1. The CDR3 spans 16 residues. Germline values: CDR1 SGHVS, CDR2 FQNEAQ. The trim removed 1 base at V and 5 bases at J, leaving 7 bases unmatched. CDR3 residues: CASSLGQGALIYGYTF. The CDR3, as DNA: TGTGCCAGCAGCTTAGGACAGGGGGCCTTAATATATGGCTACACCTTC.

The chain couples TRBV19 to TRBJ2-1, with TRBD2 matching 7 bases. Trimming at V came to 6 bases and at J to 2 bases, leaving 7 bases not matched to a gene. From germline, CDR1 is LNHDA and CDR2 SQIVND (reference sequence). The CDR3 is 15 amino acids. The CDR3: CASSQGLDTYNEQFF. The CDR3 DNA sequence: TGTGCCAGTAGCCAAGGACTAGACACCTACAATGAGCAGTTCTTC.

This clone was recorded a few times. The gene calls are TRBV29-1 and TRBJ1-1, with D perhaps matching TRBD1 (5 bases). This CDR3 region has 13 residues. Trimming pared 4 bases from V and 4 bases from J, leaving 13 bases between. Germline assignment: CDR1 SQVTM and CDR2 ANQGSEA. The CDR3 spells CSVGRDVGTEAFF. CDR3 DNA sequence: TGCAGCGTTGGCAGGGATGTGGGCACTGAAGCTTTCTTT.

This clone was detected once. The J gene is TRBJ2-7, the V gene TRBV7-9; D may be TRBD2 (5 bases). Germline CDR1 reads SEHNR; CDR2 reads FQNEAQ (reference sequence). Trimming took 2 bases from V and 2 from J, leaving 13 bases between them. This CDR3 contains 15 residues. CDR3 sequence reads: CASSLPEGSPYEQYF. DNA for the CDR3: TGTGCCAGCAGCTTACCAGAGGGTTCCCCCTACGAGCAGTACTTC.

The chain uses TRBV3-1 (or the pseudogene TRBV3-2) and TRBJ2-1, with 8 bases that match TRBD2. CDR3 length: 16 residues. With 4 bases clipped from V and 7 bases from J, the junction kept 12 bases outside the gene matches. In germline, CDR1 is LGHDT, CDR2 YNNKEL (reference sequence). CDR3 sequence reads: CASSPSEGLVGNEQFF. The CDR3 nucleotides are TGTGCCAGCAGCCCAAGCGAGGGACTAGTCGGTAATGAGCAGTTCTTC.

The count of this clone is one. The gene calls are TRBV28 and TRBJ2-5, with 7 positions matching TRBD2. With V trimmed by 3 bases and J by 3 bases, 7 bases remained unmatched. Per germline, CDR1 MDHEN and CDR2 SYDVKM. The CDR3 runs 15 residues. The chain's CDR3 is CASSFGPAGEETQYF. For the CDR3, the DNA is TGTGCCAGCAGTTTCGGACCGGCGGGGGAAGAGACCCAGTACTTC.

The chain joins TRBV28 to TRBJ2-2; 7 bases agree with TRBD2. The V gene end was trimmed by 2 bases and the J gene end by 7 bases; junction bases not matched to a gene: 10. This CDR3 is built from 16 residues. Germline CDR1 MDHEN, CDR2 SYDVKM. The CDR3 protein is CASSLPRSGVVGELFF. DNA for the CDR3: TGTGCCAGCAGTTTACCGAGAAGCGGGGTGGTCGGGGAGCTGTTTTTT. Drawing the rest from reference TRBV28 and TRBJ2-2, the complete variable domain is DVKVTQSSRYLVKRTGEKVFLECVQDMDHENMFWYRQDPGLGLRLIYFSYDVKMKEKGDIPEGYSVSREKKERFSLILESASTNQTSMYLCASSLPRSGVVGELFFGEGSRLTVL.

The V and J genes are TRBV5-1 and TRBJ2-5, with 9 bases aligning to TRBD1. J was trimmed by 10 bases and V by 4 bases; bases with no gene match: 5. The CDR3 has 12 amino acids. Germline V gives CDR1 SGHRS, CDR2 YFSETQ. The CDR3 bases are TGCGCCAGCAGCGGTGACAGGGGGGGCCAGTACTTC. Protein product: CASSGDRGGQYF. Variable domain in full (rest from reference TRBV5-1 and TRBJ2-5): KAGVTQTPRYLIKTRGQQVTLSCSPISGHRSVSWYQQTPGQGLQFLFEYFSETQRNKGNFPGRFSGRQFSNSRSEMNVSTLELGDSALYLCASSGDRGGQYFGPGTRLLVL.